The rows below give T cell receptor beta chains drawn from one sample of a study of cytomegalovirus exposure and HLA in healthy donors. Clones were sequenced by immunoSEQ multiplex PCR, and TCRdb holds only the in-frame ones, with some missing. Its table records roughly 190,000 clones. The sample was PBMCs. All receptors derive from a man aged 30-40 years in good health and CMV-seronegative. CDR3s include the opening cysteine and the closing phenylalanine or tryptophan. A D gene is named only where the DNA matches it firmly.

v_gene	j_gene	d_gene	CDR3aa	CDR3nt
TRBV18	TRBJ2-1	TRBD2	CASSPGLATYNEQFF	TGTGCCAGCTCACCGGGACTAGCGACCTACAATGAGCAGTTCTTC
TRBV29-1	TRBJ2-5	.	CSVEDHWEYQETQYF	TGCAGCGTTGAAGATCATTGGGAGTACCAAGAGACCCAGTACTTC
TRBV19	TRBJ1-2	TRBD1	CASSIGDRVGYGYTF	TGTGCCAGTAGTATAGGGGACAGGGTTGGCTATGGCTACACCTTC
TRBV5-1	TRBJ1-4	TRBD1	CASSLQGTANEKLFF	TGCGCCAGCAGCCTCCAGGGGACAGCTAATGAAAAACTGTTTTTT
TRBV6-5	TRBJ2-5	TRBD2	CASSFSTSGRETQYF	TGTGCCAGCAGTTTCTCGACTAGCGGGAGGGAGACCCAGTACTTC
TRBV4-1	TRBJ1-2	.	CASSPGAGGQFYGYTF	TGCGCCAGCAGCCCGGGGGCGGGGGGCCAGTTCTATGGCTACACCTTC
TRBV27	TRBJ2-3	TRBD2	CASSTSGGFTDTQYF	TGTGCCAGCAGTACTAGCGGGGGGTTCACAGATACGCAGTATTTT
TRBV7-8	TRBJ2-7	TRBD2	CAVFLGGTSSYEQYF	TGTGCCGTATTCTTGGGGGGGACGAGCTCCTACGAGCAGTACTTC
TRBV27	TRBJ1-2	TRBD1	CASSLLPGQGDYGYTF	TGTGCCAGCAGTCTTTTGCCGGGACAGGGGGACTATGGCTACACCTTC
TRBV5-4	TRBJ1-2	TRBD1	CGPRRGQGYGYTF	TGTGGTCCTAGGAGGGGGCAGGGCTATGGCTACACCTTC
TRBV15	TRBJ2-3	TRBD2	CATSRESSGNTDTQYF	TGTGCCACCAGCAGAGAGTCTAGCGGGAACACAGATACGCAGTATTTT
TRBV19	TRBJ1-1	.	CASTPGAGNTEAFF	TGTGCCAGTACCCCAGGGGCGGGGAACACTGAAGCTTTCTTT
TRBV7-2	TRBJ2-3	.	CASSLGWLTDTQYF	TGTGCCAGCAGCCTAGGGTGGCTCACAGATACGCAGTATTTT
TRBV19	TRBJ2-3	TRBD2	CASSIDIAGGLSTDTQYF	TGTGCCAGTAGTATAGACATAGCGGGGGGGCTGAGCACAGATACGCAGTATTTT
TRBV7-2	TRBJ2-5	TRBD2	CASSFPTSGAGLETQYF	TGTGCCAGCAGCTTTCCTACTAGCGGAGCTGGTCTGGAGACCCAGTACTTC
TRBV11-2	TRBJ2-1	TRBD1	CASSPPGQTYNEQFF	TGTGCCAGCAGCCCGCCGGGACAGACCTACAATGAGCAGTTCTTC
TRBV5-8	TRBJ2-1	.	CASSTHRGAHNEQFF	TGTGCCAGCAGCACCCATCGTGGGGCTCACAATGAGCAGTTCTTC
TRBV5-6	TRBJ1-2	TRBD1	CASSPLDRDANYGYTF	TGTGCCAGCAGCCCCTTAGACAGGGACGCTAACTATGGCTACACCTTC
TRBV5-1	TRBJ2-7	TRBD2	CASSLNERRGDEQYF	TGCGCCAGCAGCTTGAACGAGAGACGGGGGGACGAGCAGTACTTC
TRBV5-6	TRBJ2-3	TRBD2	CASSFAIAGGLTDTQYF	TGTGCCAGCAGCTTTGCTATCGCGGGGGGTTTAACAGATACGCAGTATTTT
TRBV5-1	TRBJ2-7	.	CASSLGSTGHRDEQYF	TGCGCCAGCAGCTTGGGTTCTACTGGACACAGGGACGAGCAGTACTTC
TRBV27	TRBJ1-6	.	CASSLSGAGSLWNSPLHF	TGTGCCAGCAGTTTATCGGGGGCGGGTAGCTTGTGGAATTCACCCCTCCACTTT
TRBV19	TRBJ2-7	TRBD2	CASRKLAGGSYEQYF	TGTGCCAGTAGGAAACTAGCGGGAGGATCCTACGAGCAGTACTTC
TRBV27	TRBJ1-1	.	CASSLKGLAPGDTEAFF	TGTGCCAGCAGTTTAAAGGGACTAGCCCCGGGAGACACTGAAGCTTTCTTT
TRBV7-9	TRBJ2-4	.	CASSLALGGTIAKNIQYF	TGTGCCAGCAGCTTAGCGTTGGGAGGCACTATAGCCAAAAACATTCAGTACTTC
TRBV11-3	TRBJ2-2	TRBD2	CASSSRRGGWNTGELFF	TGTGCCAGCAGCTCCCGACGGGGGGGCTGGAACACCGGGGAGCTGTTTTTT
TRBV5-1	TRBJ2-5	TRBD1	CASSSWTGGAETQYF	TGCGCCAGCAGCTCATGGACAGGGGGCGCGGAGACCCAGTACTTC
TRBV28	TRBJ2-7	TRBD1	CASSPRGYRGPIEIAEQYF	TGTGCCAGCAGCCCCCGGGGGTACAGGGGGCCGATAGAGATCGCCGAGCAGTACTTC
TRBV27	TRBJ2-7	.	CASSRGRSYEQYF	TGTGCCAGCAGTCGCGGTAGGTCCTACGAGCAGTACTTC
TRBV11-2	TRBJ1-1	TRBD1	CASSFWGQEAFF	TGTGCCAGCAGCTTTTGGGGACAGGAAGCTTTCTTT
TRBV7-8	TRBJ2-5	TRBD1	CASSRRTGGETQYF	TGTGCCAGCAGCAGGAGGACAGGGGGAGAGACCCAGTACTTC
TRBV7-2	TRBJ2-2	TRBD1	CASSLDRTGSTGELFF	TGTGCCAGCAGCTTAGACCGGACAGGGAGCACCGGGGAGCTGTTTTTT
TRBV6-5	TRBJ2-1	TRBD1	CASSNRQGNYNEQFF	TGTGCCAGCAGTAATCGACAGGGGAACTACAATGAGCAGTTCTTC
TRBV30	TRBJ1-4	.	CASPPGPRAEKLFF	TGTGCCTCCCCTCCGGGCCCGAGGGCGGAAAAACTGTTTTTT
TRBV10-1	TRBJ1-5	.	CASSESKRGQPQHF	TGCGCCAGCAGTGAGTCGAAGCGGGGGCAGCCCCAGCATTTT
TRBV18	TRBJ2-7	TRBD1	CASSPGTATYEQYF	TGTGCCAGCTCACCAGGGACAGCTACGTACGAGCAGTACTTC
TRBV9	TRBJ1-4	.	CASSVELANEKLFF	TGTGCCAGCAGCGTAGAACTGGCTAATGAAAAACTGTTTTTT
TRBV9	TRBJ2-1	TRBD2	CASSPEAPGLAGHNEQFF	TGTGCCAGCAGCCCAGAGGCCCCAGGACTAGCGGGACACAATGAGCAGTTCTTC
TRBV19	TRBJ2-3	TRBD2	CASSTPGLAGVVDTQYF	TGTGCCAGTAGTACCCCTGGACTAGCGGGAGTGGTAGATACGCAGTATTTT
TRBV7-6	TRBJ2-5	TRBD2	CASSLAQASGGAKTQYF	TGTGCCAGCAGCTTAGCGCAGGCTAGCGGGGGGGCGAAGACCCAGTACTTC
TRBV5-4	TRBJ2-7	TRBD2	CASSSGGQGAYEQYF	TGTGCCAGCAGCTCGGGGGGGCAGGGAGCCTACGAGCAGTACTTC
TRBV29-1	TRBJ2-2	.	CSVPGREWTGELFF	TGCAGCGTCCCTGGCCGGGAGTGGACCGGGGAGCTGTTTTTT
TRBV18	TRBJ1-6	.	CASSPPSEGPLHF	TGTGCCAGCTCACCACCCTCAGAGGGACCCCTCCACTTT
TRBV28	TRBJ1-5	.	CASRVGGAEKPQHF	TGTGCCAGCAGGGTCGGAGGGGCGGAAAAGCCCCAGCATTTT
TRBV2	TRBJ2-7	.	CASSATNEQYF	TGTGCCAGCAGCGCCACCAACGAGCAGTACTTC
TRBV7-9	TRBJ1-1	.	CASSTLGGAGTEAFF	TGTGCCAGCAGTACCCTGGGGGGGGCTGGTACTGAAGCTTTCTTT
TRBV7-9	TRBJ1-2	.	CASSPYDGYTF	TGTGCCAGCAGCCCCTACGATGGCTACACCTTC
TRBV19	TRBJ2-1	TRBD2	CASSIAGSGAYNEQFF	TGTGCCAGTAGTATAGCGGGTAGCGGGGCCTACAATGAGCAGTTCTTC
TRBV4-2	TRBJ2-5	TRBD2	CASSPERGDSETQYF	TGTGCCAGCAGCCCCGAGCGGGGGGATTCCGAGACCCAGTACTTC
TRBV7-9	TRBJ2-1	TRBD2	CASSFGLANYNEQFF	TGTGCCAGCAGCTTCGGACTAGCTAACTACAATGAGCAGTTCTTC